Listed below are T cell receptor beta chains from one sample, sequenced in a study of blood T cell repertoires in COVID-19. Data came from immunoSEQ multiplex PCR; TCRdb stores just in-frame clones and leaves some out. The table lists about 140,000 clones, roughly 80% of them singletons. Sequencing was done on a sample of peripheral blood. The source of these receptors is a middle-aged man with acute or convalescent COVID-19. Both conserved end residues are part of each CDR3. The D gene is left open where the match is weak. Clone size, where shown, is once, few, many, or a class for clones that have expanded.

clone_size	v_call	cdr3_length	j_call	d_call	cdr3_aa	cdr3_nt
NA	TRBV6-6	13	TRBJ1-1	NA	CASSYTANTEAFF	TGTGCCAGCAGTTACACAGCGAACACTGAAGCTTTCTTT
NA	TRBV6-4	15	TRBJ1-5	NA	CASSLDTSGNQPQHF	TGTGCCAGCAGTTTAGACACCTCCGGCAATCAGCCCCAGCATTTT
NA	TRBV27	14	TRBJ1-2	NA	CASRSSTGNYGYTF	TGTGCCAGCAGATCCTCAACAGGGAACTATGGCTACACCTTC
NA	TRBV5-1	16	TRBJ1-5	NA	CASSLGPEGGNQPQHF	TGCGCCAGCAGCTTGGGTCCGGAAGGGGGAAATCAGCCCCAGCATTTT
NA	TRBV3-1/TRBV3-2	14	TRBJ1-6	NA	CASSQGALNSPLHF	TGTGCCAGCAGCCAAGGGGCCCTTAATTCACCCCTCCACTTT
once	TRBV6-6	15	TRBJ1-3	NA	CASSSRGSSGNTIYF	TGTGCCAGCAGCTCCCGCGGCAGCTCTGGAAACACCATATATTTT
NA	TRBV15	15	TRBJ1-6	TRBD1	CATSKGTGDNSPLHF	TGTGCCACCAGCAAAGGGACAGGGGATAATTCACCCCTCCACTTT
NA	TRBV25-1	14	TRBJ2-1	NA	CASSETGSVDEQFF	TGTGCCAGCAGTGAAACAGGGAGTGTAGATGAGCAGTTCTTC
NA	TRBV10-3	15	TRBJ1-3	NA	CAISERGIAGNTIYF	TGTGCCATCAGTGAAAGGGGGATTGCGGGAAACACCATATATTTT
NA	TRBV6-1	14	TRBJ1-1	TRBD1	CASSEGGQGFEAFF	TGTGCCAGCAGTGAGGGGGGACAGGGGTTTGAAGCTTTCTTT
NA	TRBV7-2	14	TRBJ1-1	NA	CASSLDGRDTEAFF	TGTGCCAGCAGCTTAGATGGCAGGGACACTGAAGCTTTCTTT
once	TRBV21-1	19	TRBJ1-5	NA	CASSKVRQGTIKDNQPQHF	TGTGCCAGCAGCAAAGTGCGTCAGGGCACCATCAAAGACAATCAGCCCCAGCATTTT
NA	TRBV5-1	16	TRBJ2-5	TRBD2	CASSLATSGGQETQYF	TGCGCCAGCAGCTTGGCAACTAGCGGGGGGCAAGAGACCCAGTACTTC
NA	TRBV3-1/TRBV3-2	16	TRBJ2-1	NA	CASSPFTLTGYNEQFF	TGTGCCAGCAGCCCTTTCACTTTGACAGGTTACAATGAGCAGTTCTTC
few	TRBV19	13	TRBJ1-1	NA	CASLEQASTEAFF	TGTGCCAGTTTGGAACAGGCGAGCACTGAAGCTTTCTTT
NA	TRBV7-2	13	TRBJ1-2	TRBD1	CASSVGQAYGYTF	TGTGCCAGCAGCGTGGGACAGGCCTATGGCTACACCTTC
NA	TRBV4-1	14	TRBJ1-2	TRBD1	CASSQGTGAYGYTF	TGCGCCAGCAGCCAAGGGACAGGGGCCTATGGCTACACCTTC
NA	TRBV5-1	17	TRBJ2-2	TRBD1	CASSWDAGTANTGELFF	TGCGCCAGCAGCTGGGACGCCGGGACAGCGAACACCGGGGAGCTGTTTTTT
NA	TRBV30	13	TRBJ1-2	NA	CAWSVGQDYGYTF	TGTGCCTGGAGTGTTGGTCAGGATTATGGCTACACCTTC
NA	TRBV5-6	17	TRBJ1-3	TRBD1	CASSADREVGSRTTIYF	TGTGCCAGCAGCGCCGACAGGGAAGTTGGGTCAAGGACCACCATATATTTT
once	TRBV18	15	TRBJ2-2	NA	CASSPNSVNTGELFF	TGTGCCAGCTCACCGAACAGTGTGAACACCGGGGAGCTGTTTTTT
NA	TRBV28	19	TRBJ2-3	TRBD2	CASSQPGTSGGRSTDTQYF	TGTGCCAGCAGTCAACCCGGGACTAGCGGGGGCCGCTCCACAGATACGCAGTATTTT
NA	TRBV15	14	TRBJ1-5	TRBD1	CATSRDRGDQPQHF	TGTGCCACCAGCCGGGACAGGGGGGATCAGCCCCAGCATTTT
NA	TRBV30	13	TRBJ1-4	TRBD1	CAWNRDSNEKLFF	TGTGCCTGGAATAGGGACAGCAATGAAAAACTGTTTTTT
NA	TRBV27	15	TRBJ2-7	TRBD1	CASSPRGTGEYEQYF	TGTGCCAGCAGTCCAAGAGGTACAGGGGAATACGAGCAGTACTTC
NA	TRBV4-1	15	TRBJ1-5	NA	CASSQDWGGTRPQHF	TGCGCCAGCAGCCAAGATTGGGGGGGAACCAGGCCCCAGCATTTT
NA	TRBV7-4	16	TRBJ1-5	TRBD1	CASSLIWDRGNQPQHF	TGTGCCAGCAGCTTAATTTGGGACAGGGGAAATCAGCCCCAGCATTTT
NA	TRBV5-4	15	TRBJ1-2	TRBD1	CASSFPRGRSGGYTF	TGTGCCAGCAGCTTCCCCAGGGGGCGTAGCGGTGGCTACACCTTC
NA	TRBV27	16	TRBJ1-1	NA	CASSPEGRGLATEAFF	TGTGCCAGCAGTCCCGAGGGGAGGGGGTTGGCCACTGAAGCTTTCTTT
NA	TRBV13	15	TRBJ2-1	TRBD2	CASSSPTSGEGEQFF	TGTGCCAGCAGCTCCCCGACTAGCGGGGAAGGGGAGCAGTTCTTC
NA	TRBV30	14	TRBJ2-3	NA	CASIAGFSADTQYF	TGTGCCTCGATTGCCGGGTTCTCCGCAGATACGCAGTATTTT
NA	TRBV25-1	15	TRBJ1-3	NA	CASSEYGSPGNTIYF	TGTGCCAGCAGTGAATACGGGAGTCCTGGAAACACCATATATTTT
NA	TRBV30	15	TRBJ2-3	TRBD1	CAWSVDRGHTDTQYF	TGTGCCTGGAGTGTAGACAGGGGACACACAGATACGCAGTATTTT
NA	TRBV3-1/TRBV3-2	19	TRBJ1-5	TRBD1	CASSQDRRDRPHSNQPQHF	TGTGCCAGCAGCCAAGATAGGAGGGACAGACCTCATAGCAATCAGCCCCAGCATTTT
NA	TRBV5-5	16	TRBJ2-5	TRBD2	CASSTGLAGEQETQYF	TGTGCCAGCAGTACGGGACTAGCGGGGGAACAAGAGACCCAGTACTTC
few	TRBV27	17	TRBJ2-2	TRBD1	CASSLSPGTGAVGELFF	TGTGCCAGCAGTTTATCCCCCGGGACAGGGGCGGTCGGGGAGCTGTTTTTT
few	TRBV6-5	14	TRBJ1-3	TRBD1	CASRKTGGGNTIYF	TGTGCCAGCAGAAAGACAGGGGGTGGAAACACCATATATTTT
NA	TRBV14	16	TRBJ2-2	TRBD1	CASSTRDRGFPGELFF	TGTGCCAGCAGCACTCGGGACAGGGGATTCCCCGGGGAGCTGTTTTTT
NA	TRBV2	15	TRBJ2-5	TRBD1	CASSAGTAPGETQYF	TGTGCCAGCAGCGCCGGGACAGCGCCCGGAGAGACCCAGTACTTC
many	TRBV5-1	13	TRBJ1-4	NA	CASRLATNEKLFF	TGCGCCAGCAGACTTGCAACTAATGAAAAACTGTTTTTT
NA	TRBV7-2	15	TRBJ2-7	TRBD2	CASRPSGGGTYEQYF	TGTGCCAGCAGACCGAGCGGGGGGGGAACCTACGAGCAGTACTTC
NA	TRBV11-2	14	TRBJ2-1	NA	CASSLYGSYNEQFF	TGTGCCAGCAGCTTATATGGGAGCTACAATGAGCAGTTCTTC
NA	TRBV9	15	TRBJ2-1	TRBD2	CASSYGLAGDVEQFF	TGTGCCAGCAGCTACGGACTAGCGGGGGACGTTGAGCAGTTCTTC
NA	TRBV5-1	14	TRBJ2-7	NA	CASSLEERNYEQYF	TGCGCCAGCAGCTTGGAAGAGCGCAACTACGAGCAGTACTTC
NA	TRBV30	14	TRBJ2-1	NA	CAWKAGATYNEQFF	TGTGCCTGGAAGGCGGGGGCAACCTACAATGAGCAGTTCTTC
NA	TRBV5-5	14	TRBJ2-7	TRBD1	CASTTGGRAYEQYF	TGTGCCAGCACCACAGGGGGTCGCGCCTACGAGCAGTACTTC
NA	TRBV11-2	14	TRBJ2-7	NA	CASSLSSTPYEQYF	TGTGCCAGCAGCTTAAGTTCTACCCCCTACGAGCAGTACTTC